This T cell receptor beta chain derives from a study of T cells in Graves' hyperthyroidism and ophthalmopathy. RNA transcripts yielded amplified TCR beta CDR3 regions. The primer set for the first-round RT-PCR of the TCR CDR3 was HTBI. TCRdb reanalysed the multiplex PCR reads using MiXCR and keeps one entry per CDR3 protein. This table holds approximately 360,000 distinct CDR3 sequences, around 25% found once. CDR1 and CDR2 (germline): MDHEN, SYDVKM. Trimming stripped 3 bases from V and 2 bases from J, with 10 bases between. This CDR3 is 14 amino acids long. Specimen: blood. The chain links TRBV28 to TRBJ2-5; D not certain. The sequence came from a man aged 50 to 60 with Graves' hyperthyroidism. In DNA form, the CDR3 reads TGTGCCAGCAGTTTGCCGGGCATACAAGAGACCCAGTACTTC. This codes for CASSLPGIQETQYF.